These 4 T cell receptor beta chains originate from one sample sequenced in a study of cytomegalovirus exposure and HLA in healthy donors. Primers: 60 Vbeta forward and 13 Jbeta reverse. TCRdb's copy holds only in-frame clones and misses some; the assay was immunoSEQ multiplex PCR. The table has around 140,000 clones, 60% to 80% seen once; the top ten hold 5.5% to 8.5%. Sequencing used PBMCs. All receptors derive from a male donor in good health and CMV-seronegative.

The CDR3 DNA sequence: TGTGCCAGCTCGGACAGGGCCAACTCTGGAAACACCATATATTTT. It encodes CASSDRANSGNTIYF. The V and J genes are TRBV27 and TRBJ1-3; TRBD1 agrees at 8 bases. Germline V gene sequence: CDR1 MNHEY, CDR2 SMNVEV (reference sequence). V shed 8 bases, J shed 0 bases, and the junction held 6 bases outside the gene matches. The CDR3 spans 15 residues.

J is TRBJ2-2 and V is TRBV5-4; TRBD1 agrees at 7 bases. Germline CDR1 is SGHNT and CDR2 is YYREEE (reference sequence). This CDR3 region has 17 residues. Germline trimming cut 1 base from V and 9 bases from J; bases unmatched to any gene: 15. The CDR3 DNA reads TGTGCCAGCAGCTTGCCCCGACAGGGAGTGGGCCCCCGGGAGCTGTTTTTT. Translated: CASSLPRQGVGPRELFF.

The table lists this clone with a count of one. V gene TRBV21-1 combines with J gene TRBJ1-2; the D call of TRBD1 is as the table states it, not checked on the DNA. TRBV21-1 is labeled a pseudogene. CDR3 length equals 16 residues. The CDR3 loop reads CASSKGFRGRAYGYTF. In nucleotides, the CDR3 is TGTGCCAGCAGCAAAGGATTCAGGGGGCGCGCCTATGGCTACACCTTC.

The DNA for the CDR3 is TGCGCCAGCAGCTACGGACTAGCGGGAAGAGAGACCCAGTACTTC. Translation gives CASSYGLAGRETQYF. This chain links TRBV5-1 with TRBJ2-5, with 12 bases fitting TRBD2. From germline, CDR1 is SGHRS and CDR2 YFSETQ. V trimming: 3 bases; J trimming: 4 bases; junction bases outside the gene matches: 4. The CDR3 loop spans 15 amino acids.